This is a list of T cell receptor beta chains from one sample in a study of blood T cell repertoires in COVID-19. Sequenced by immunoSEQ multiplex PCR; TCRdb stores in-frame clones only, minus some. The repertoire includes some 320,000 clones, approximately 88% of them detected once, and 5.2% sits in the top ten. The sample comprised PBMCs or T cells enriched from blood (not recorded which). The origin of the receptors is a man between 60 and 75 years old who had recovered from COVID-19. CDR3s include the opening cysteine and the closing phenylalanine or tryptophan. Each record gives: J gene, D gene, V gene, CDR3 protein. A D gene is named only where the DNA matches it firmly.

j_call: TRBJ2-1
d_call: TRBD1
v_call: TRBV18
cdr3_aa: CASSPLTGGRYNEQFF

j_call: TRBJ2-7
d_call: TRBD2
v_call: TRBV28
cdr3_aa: CASSRLAAYEQYF

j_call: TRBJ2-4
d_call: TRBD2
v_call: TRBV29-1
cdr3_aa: CSVPGGLADIQYF

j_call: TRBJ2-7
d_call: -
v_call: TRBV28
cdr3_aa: CASSTPSEPTLRGQYF

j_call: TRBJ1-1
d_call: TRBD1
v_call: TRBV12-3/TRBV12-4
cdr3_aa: CASSLNRGTEAFF

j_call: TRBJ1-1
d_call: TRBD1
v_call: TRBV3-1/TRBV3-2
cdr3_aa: CASSPLAGTGGLNTEAFF

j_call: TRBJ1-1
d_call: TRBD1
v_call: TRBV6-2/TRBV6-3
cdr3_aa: CASSSLGTVNEAFF

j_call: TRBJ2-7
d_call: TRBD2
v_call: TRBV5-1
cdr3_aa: CASSVTGTSSEQYF

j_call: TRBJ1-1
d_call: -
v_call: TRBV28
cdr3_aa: CASSLRGAGNTEAFF

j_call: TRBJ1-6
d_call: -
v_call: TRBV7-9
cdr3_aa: CASSFDSYNSPLHF

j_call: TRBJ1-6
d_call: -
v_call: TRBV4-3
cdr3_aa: CASSQVQADNSPLHF

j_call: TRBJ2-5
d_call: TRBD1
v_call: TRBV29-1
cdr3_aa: CSVEGDRGETQYF

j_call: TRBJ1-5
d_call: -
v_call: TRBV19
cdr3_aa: CASSIGQSNQPQHF

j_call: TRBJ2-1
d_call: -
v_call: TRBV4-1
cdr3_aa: CASSQPGPTGYEQFF

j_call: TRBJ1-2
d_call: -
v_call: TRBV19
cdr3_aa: CASSDDRYGYTF

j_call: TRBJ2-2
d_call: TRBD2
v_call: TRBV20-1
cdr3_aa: CSASRTSGVNTGELFF

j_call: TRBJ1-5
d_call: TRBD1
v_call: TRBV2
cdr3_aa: CASSGGRTGGFQPQHF

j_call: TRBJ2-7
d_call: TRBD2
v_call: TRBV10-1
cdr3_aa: CASSDRSSGAYEQYF

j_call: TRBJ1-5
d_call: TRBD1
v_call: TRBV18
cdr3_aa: CASSQDRDSNQPQHF

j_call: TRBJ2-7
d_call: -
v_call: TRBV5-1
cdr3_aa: CASSPYASSYEQYF

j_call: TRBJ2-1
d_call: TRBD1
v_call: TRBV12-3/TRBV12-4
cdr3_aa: CASSKQGLYEQFF

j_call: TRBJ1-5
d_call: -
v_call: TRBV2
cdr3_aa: CASSELGPRSGQPQHF

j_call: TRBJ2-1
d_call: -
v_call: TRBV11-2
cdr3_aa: CASTTGSSYNEQFF

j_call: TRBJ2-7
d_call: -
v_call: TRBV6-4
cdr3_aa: CASSFPSGSRPYEQYF

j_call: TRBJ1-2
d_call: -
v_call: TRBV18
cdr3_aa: CASSLPMAGDNYGYTF

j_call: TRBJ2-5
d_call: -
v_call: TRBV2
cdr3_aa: CASTARALQETQYF

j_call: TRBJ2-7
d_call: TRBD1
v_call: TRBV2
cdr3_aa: CASSEGRGPYEQYF

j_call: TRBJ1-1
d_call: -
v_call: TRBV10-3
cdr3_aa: CAISDRGNTEAFF

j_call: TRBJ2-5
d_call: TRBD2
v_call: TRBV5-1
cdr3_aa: CASSLASTSGRETQYF